This T cell receptor (beta chain) was found in a study of graft-versus-host responses after intestinal transplantation. Method: immunoSEQ multiplex PCR; TCRdb's copy keeps in-frame clones and lacks some. The table has fewer than 30,000 clones, around 95% seen once. V gave up 0 bases and J gave up 11 bases, with 14 bases separating them. This CDR3 has 13 residues. Looked up from germline, CDR1 is SGHNT and CDR2 is YYREEE (reference sequence). The V and J genes are TRBV5-4 and TRBJ2-5; possibly TRBD1 for D (5 bases). The clonotype originates from a human patient who received an intestinal transplant, so some T cells may come from the graft donor. This sample comprised PBMCs, obtained just over 29 days after intestinal transplant. In DNA, the CDR3 is TGTGCCAGCAGCTTGGAAAGGGGAATAGAGCAGTACTTC. Translation gives CASSLERGIEQYF.